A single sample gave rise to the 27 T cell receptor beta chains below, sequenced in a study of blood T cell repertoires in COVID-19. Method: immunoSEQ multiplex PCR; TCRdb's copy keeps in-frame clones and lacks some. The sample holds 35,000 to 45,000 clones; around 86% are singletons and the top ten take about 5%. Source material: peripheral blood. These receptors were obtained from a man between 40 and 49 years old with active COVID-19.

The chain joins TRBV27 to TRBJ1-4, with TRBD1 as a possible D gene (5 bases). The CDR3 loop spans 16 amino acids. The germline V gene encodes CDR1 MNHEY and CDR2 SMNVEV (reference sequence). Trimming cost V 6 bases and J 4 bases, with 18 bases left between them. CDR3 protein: CASSQVYRLNNEKLFF. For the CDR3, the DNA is TGTGCCAGCAGCCAAGTCTACAGGCTTAATAATGAAAAACTGTTTTTT.

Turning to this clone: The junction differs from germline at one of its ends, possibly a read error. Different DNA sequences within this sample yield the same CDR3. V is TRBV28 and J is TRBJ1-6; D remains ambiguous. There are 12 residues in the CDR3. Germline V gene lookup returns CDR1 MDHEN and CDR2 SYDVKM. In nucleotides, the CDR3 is TGTGCCAGCAGTTTTTCGGGTTCACCTCTCCACTTT. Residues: CASSFSGSPLHF.

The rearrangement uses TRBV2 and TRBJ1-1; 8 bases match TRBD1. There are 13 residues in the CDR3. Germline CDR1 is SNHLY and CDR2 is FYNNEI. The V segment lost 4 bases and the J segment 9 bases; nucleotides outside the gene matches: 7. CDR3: CASSVSTGDKAFF. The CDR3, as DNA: TGTGCCAGCAGTGTTTCGACAGGGGACAAAGCTTTCTTT.

The CDR3 sequence: CASSPSGGDTEAFF. The CDR3 coding sequence is TGCGCCAGCAGTCCCTCTGGGGGGGACACTGAAGCTTTCTTT. This chain links TRBV23-1 with TRBJ1-1; weak D call: TRBD1 (5 bases). TRBV23-1 is an ORF for which the function is uncertain. V lost 4 bases and J lost 3, with 12 bases in between. This CDR3 is built from 14 residues.

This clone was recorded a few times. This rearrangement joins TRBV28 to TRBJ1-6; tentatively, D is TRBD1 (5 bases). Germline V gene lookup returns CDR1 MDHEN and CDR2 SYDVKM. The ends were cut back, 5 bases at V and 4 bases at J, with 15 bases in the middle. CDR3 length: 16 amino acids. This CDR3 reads CASSPPGTAYNSPLHF. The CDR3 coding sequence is TGTGCCAGCAGTCCACCCGGGACTGCTTATAATTCACCCCTCCACTTT.

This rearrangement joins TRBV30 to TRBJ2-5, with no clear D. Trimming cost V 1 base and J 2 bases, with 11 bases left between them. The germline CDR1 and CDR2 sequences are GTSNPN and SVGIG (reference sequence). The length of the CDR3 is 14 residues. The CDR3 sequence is CAWSELGDQETQYF. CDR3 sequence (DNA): TGTGCCTGGAGTGAGCTAGGTGATCAAGAGACCCAGTACTTC.

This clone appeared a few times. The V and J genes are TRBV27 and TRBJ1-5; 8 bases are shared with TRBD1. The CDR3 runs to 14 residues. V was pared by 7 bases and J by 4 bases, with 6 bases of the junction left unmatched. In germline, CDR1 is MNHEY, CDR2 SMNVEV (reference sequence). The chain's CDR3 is CASTRTGYNQPQHF. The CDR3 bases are TGTGCCAGCACCCGGACAGGGTATAATCAGCCCCAGCATTTT.

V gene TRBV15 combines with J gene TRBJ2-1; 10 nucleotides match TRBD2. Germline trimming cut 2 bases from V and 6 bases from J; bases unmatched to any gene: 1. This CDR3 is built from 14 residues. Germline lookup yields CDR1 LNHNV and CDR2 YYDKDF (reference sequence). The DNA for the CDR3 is TGTGCCACCAGCAGACTAGCGGGAGTCAATGAGCAGTTCTTC. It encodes CATSRLAGVNEQFF.

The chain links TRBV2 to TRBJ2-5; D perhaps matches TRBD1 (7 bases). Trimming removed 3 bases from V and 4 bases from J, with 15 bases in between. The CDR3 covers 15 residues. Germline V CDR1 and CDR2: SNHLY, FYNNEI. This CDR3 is CASSEEGAGGETQYF. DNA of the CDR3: TGTGCCAGCAGTGAGGAGGGGGCAGGGGGAGAGACCCAGTACTTC.

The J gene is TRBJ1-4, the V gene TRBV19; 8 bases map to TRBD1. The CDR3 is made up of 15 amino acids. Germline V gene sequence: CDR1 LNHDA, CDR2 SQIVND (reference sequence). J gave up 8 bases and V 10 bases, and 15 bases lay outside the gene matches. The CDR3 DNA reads TGTGCCACCTTTCACCCGGGACAGGAAGGGGAAAAACTGTTTTTT. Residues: CATFHPGQEGEKLFF.

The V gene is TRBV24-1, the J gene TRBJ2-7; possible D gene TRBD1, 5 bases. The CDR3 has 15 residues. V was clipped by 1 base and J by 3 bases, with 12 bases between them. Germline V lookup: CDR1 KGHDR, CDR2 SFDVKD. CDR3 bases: TGTGCCACCAGTGATTTCGGCCAAAGGGGCTACGAGCAGTACTTC. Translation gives CATSDFGQRGYEQYF.

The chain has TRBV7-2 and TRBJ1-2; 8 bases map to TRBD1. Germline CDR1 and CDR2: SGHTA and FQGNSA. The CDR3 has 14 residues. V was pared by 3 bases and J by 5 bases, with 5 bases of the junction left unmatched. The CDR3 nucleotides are TGTGCCAGCAGCTTCGGGACAGGTCCTTATGGCTACACCTTC. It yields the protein CASSFGTGPYGYTF.

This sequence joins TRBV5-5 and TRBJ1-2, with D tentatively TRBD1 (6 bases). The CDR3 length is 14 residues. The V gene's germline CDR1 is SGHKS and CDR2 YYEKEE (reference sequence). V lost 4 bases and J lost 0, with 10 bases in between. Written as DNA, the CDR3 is TGTGCCAGCAGCCCCGGACAGACTAACTATGGCTACACCTTC. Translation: CASSPGQTNYGYTF. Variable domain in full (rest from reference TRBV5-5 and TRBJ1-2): DAGVTQSPTHLIKTRGQQVTLRCSPISGHKSVSWYQQVLGQGPQFIFQYYEKEERGRGNFPDRFSARQFPNYSSELNVNALLLGDSALYLCASSPGQTNYGYTFGSGTRLTVV.

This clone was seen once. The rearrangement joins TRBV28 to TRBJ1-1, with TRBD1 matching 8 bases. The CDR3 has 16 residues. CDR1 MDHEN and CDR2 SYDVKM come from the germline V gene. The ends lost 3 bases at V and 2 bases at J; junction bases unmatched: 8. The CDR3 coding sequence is TGTGCCAGCAGTTTTCCGGGGGACAGGTCCAACACTGAAGCTTTCTTT. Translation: CASSFPGDRSNTEAFF.

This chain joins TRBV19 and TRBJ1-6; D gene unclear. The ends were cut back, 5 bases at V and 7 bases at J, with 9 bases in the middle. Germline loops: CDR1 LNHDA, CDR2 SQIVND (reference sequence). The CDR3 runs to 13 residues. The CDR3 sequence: CASSLQKNSPLHF. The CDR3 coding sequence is TGTGCCAGTAGTTTACAGAAGAATTCACCCCTCCACTTT.

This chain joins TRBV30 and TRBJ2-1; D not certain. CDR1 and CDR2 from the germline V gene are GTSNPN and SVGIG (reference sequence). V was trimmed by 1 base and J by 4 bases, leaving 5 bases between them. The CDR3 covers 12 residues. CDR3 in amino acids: CAWSDFYNEQFF. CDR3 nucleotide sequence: TGTGCCTGGAGTGACTTTTACAATGAGCAGTTCTTC. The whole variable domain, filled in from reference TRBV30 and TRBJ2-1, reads SQTIHQWPATLVQPVGSPLSLECTVEGTSNPNLYWYRQAAGRGLQLLFYSVGIGQISSEVPQNLSASRPQDRQFILSSKKLLLSDSGFYLCAWSDFYNEQFFGPGTRLTVL.

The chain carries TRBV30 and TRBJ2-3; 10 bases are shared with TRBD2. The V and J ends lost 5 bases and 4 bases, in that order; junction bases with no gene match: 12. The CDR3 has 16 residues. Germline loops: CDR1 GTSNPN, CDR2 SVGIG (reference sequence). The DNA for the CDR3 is TGTGCCTGGCTGATAGGGACTAGCGCCCCCCCAGATACGCAGTATTTT. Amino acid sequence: CAWLIGTSAPPDTQYF.

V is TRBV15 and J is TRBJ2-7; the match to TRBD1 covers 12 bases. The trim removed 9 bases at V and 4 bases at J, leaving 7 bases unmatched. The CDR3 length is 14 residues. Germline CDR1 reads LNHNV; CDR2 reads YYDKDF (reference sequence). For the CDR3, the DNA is TGTGCCACTACTTGGGACAGGGGGCCATACGAGCAGTACTTC. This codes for CATTWDRGPYEQYF.

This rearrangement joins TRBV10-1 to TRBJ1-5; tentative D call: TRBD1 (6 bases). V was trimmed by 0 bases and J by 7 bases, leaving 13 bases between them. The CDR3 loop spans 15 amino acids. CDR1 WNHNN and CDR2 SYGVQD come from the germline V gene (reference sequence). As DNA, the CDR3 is TGCGCCAGCAGTGAGTCGTCAGGGGCAGGGCAGCCCCAGCATTTT. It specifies CASSESSGAGQPQHF.

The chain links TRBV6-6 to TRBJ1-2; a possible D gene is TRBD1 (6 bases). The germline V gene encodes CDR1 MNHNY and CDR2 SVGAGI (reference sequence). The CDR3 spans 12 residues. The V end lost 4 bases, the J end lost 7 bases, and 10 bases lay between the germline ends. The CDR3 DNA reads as TGTGCCAGCAGTTTACAGGGAAGTGGCTACACCTTC. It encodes CASSLQGSGYTF.

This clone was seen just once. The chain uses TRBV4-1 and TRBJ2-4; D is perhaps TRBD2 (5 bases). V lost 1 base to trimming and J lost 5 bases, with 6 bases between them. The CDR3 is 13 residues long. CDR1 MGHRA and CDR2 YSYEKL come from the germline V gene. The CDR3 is CASSQAAENIQYF. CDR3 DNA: TGCGCCAGCAGCCAAGCAGCGGAAAACATTCAGTACTTC.

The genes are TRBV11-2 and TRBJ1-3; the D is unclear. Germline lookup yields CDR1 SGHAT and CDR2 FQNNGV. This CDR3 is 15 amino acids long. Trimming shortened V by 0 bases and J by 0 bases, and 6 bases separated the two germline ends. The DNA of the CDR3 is TGTGCCAGCAGCTTAGACAGGTTCTCTGGAAACACCATATATTTT. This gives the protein CASSLDRFSGNTIYF.

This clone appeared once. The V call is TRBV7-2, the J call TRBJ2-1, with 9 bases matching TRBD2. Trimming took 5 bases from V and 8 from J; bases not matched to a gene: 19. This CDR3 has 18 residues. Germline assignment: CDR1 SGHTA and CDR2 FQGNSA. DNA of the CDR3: TGTGCCAGCAGCCCCGCCCCCCCGCGGGAGGGCCCGTATCATGAGCAGTTCTTC. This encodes CASSPAPPREGPYHEQFF.

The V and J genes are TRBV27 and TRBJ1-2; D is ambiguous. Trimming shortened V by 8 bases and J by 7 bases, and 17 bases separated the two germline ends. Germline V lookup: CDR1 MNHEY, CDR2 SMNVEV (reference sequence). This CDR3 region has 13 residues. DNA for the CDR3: TGTGCCAGCGGCCGACACCCCTCTGGTGGCTACACCTTC. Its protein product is CASGRHPSGGYTF.

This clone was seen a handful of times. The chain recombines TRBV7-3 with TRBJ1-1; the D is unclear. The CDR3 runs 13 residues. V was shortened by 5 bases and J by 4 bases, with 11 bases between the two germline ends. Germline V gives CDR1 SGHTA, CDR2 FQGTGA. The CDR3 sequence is CASSRLPGTEAFF. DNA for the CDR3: TGTGCCAGCAGCCGCCTGCCGGGCACTGAAGCTTTCTTT.

DNA for the CDR3: TGTGCCAGCAGCTTAACGGCGGGAGTAAATACGCAGTATTTT. Protein: CASSLTAGVNTQYF. The rearrangement joins TRBV7-3 to TRBJ2-3; 7 nucleotides match TRBD2. V gave up 0 bases and J gave up 7 bases; unmatched junction bases: 4. The V gene's germline CDR1 is SGHTA and CDR2 FQGTGA. This CDR3 has 14 residues.

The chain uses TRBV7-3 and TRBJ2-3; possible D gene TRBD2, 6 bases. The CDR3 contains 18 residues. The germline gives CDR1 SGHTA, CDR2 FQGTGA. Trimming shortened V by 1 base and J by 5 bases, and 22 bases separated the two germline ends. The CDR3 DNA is TGTGCCAGCAGCTTAAGGAACCGGGTCGGCGGGATCCGAGATACGCAGTATTTT. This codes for CASSLRNRVGGIRDTQYF.